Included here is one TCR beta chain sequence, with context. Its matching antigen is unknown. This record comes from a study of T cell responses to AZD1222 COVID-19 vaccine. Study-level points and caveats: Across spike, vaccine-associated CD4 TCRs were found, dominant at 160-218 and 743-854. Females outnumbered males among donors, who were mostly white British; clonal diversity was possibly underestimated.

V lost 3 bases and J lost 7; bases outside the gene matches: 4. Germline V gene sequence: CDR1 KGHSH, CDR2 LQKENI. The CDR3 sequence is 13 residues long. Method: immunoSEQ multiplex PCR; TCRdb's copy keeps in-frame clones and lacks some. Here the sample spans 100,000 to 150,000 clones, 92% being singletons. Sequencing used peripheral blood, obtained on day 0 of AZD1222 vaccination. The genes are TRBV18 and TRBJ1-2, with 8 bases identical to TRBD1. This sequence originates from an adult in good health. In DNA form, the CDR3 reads TGTGCCAGCTCACCGGACAGGGAGCGTGGCTACACCTTC. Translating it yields CASSPDRERGYTF.